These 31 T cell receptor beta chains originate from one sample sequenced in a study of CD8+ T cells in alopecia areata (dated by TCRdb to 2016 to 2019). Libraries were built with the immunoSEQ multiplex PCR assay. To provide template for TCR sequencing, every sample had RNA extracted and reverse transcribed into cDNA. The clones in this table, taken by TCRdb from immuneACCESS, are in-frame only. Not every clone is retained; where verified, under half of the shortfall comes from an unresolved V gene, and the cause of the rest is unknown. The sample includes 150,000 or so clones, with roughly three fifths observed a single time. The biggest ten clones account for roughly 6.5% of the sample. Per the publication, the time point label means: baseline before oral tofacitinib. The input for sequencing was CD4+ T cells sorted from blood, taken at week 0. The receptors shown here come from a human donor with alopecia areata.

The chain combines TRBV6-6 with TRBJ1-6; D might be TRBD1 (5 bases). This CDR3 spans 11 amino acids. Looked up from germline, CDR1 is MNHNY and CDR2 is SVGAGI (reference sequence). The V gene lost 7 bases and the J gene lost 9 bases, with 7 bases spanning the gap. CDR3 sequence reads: CASKDSSPLHF. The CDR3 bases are TGTGCCAGCAAAGACAGTTCACCCCTCCACTTT.

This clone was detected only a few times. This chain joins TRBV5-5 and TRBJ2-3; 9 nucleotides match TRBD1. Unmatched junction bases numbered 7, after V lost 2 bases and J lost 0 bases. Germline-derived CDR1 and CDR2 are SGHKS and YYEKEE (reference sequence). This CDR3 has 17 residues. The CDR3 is CASSLSTGGGSTDTQYF. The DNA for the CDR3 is TGTGCCAGCAGCTTATCGACAGGGGGTGGAAGCACAGATACGCAGTATTTT.

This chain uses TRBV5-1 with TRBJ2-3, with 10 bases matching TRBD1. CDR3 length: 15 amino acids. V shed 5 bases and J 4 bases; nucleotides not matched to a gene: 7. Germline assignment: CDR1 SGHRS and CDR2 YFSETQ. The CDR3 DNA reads TGCGCCAGCAGGTCCGGGACAGGGGTGCCAGATACGCAGTATTTT. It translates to CASRSGTGVPDTQYF. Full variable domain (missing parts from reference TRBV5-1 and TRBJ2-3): KAGVTQTPRYLIKTRGQQVTLSCSPISGHRSVSWYQQTPGQGLQFLFEYFSETQRNKGNFPGRFSGRQFSNSRSEMNVSTLELGDSALYLCASRSGTGVPDTQYFGPGTRLTVL.

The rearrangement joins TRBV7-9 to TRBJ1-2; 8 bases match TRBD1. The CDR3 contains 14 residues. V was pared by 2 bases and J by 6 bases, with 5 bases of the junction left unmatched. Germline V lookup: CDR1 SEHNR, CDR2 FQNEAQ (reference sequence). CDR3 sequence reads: CASSLNQGADGYTF. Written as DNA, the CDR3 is TGTGCCAGCAGCTTAAATCAGGGGGCGGATGGCTACACCTTC.

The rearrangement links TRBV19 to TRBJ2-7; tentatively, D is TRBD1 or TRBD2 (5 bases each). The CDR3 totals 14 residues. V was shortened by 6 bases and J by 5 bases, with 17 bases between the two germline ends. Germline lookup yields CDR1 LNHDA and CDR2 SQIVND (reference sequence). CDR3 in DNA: TGTGCCAGTAGAAGACGGGAAGAGGGGAACGAGCAGTACTTC. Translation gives CASRRREEGNEQYF.

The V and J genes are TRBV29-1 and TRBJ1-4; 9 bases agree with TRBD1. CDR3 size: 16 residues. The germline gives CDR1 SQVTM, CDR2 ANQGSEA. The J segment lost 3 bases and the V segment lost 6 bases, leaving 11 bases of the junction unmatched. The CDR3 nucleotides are TGCAGCGTGACCGGGACAGGGACGGTGTCTAATGAAAAACTGTTTTTT. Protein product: CSVTGTGTVSNEKLFF.

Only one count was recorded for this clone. CDR3 DNA sequence: TGTGCCAGCAGCTCACGGGCCCTTACGTCTGGGGCCAACGTCCTGACTTTC. This gives the protein CASSSRALTSGANVLTF. This sequence joins TRBV5-6 and TRBJ2-6; D not resolved. Germline V CDR1 and CDR2: SGHDT, YYEEEE. The V and J ends lost 3 bases and 1 base respectively, with 14 bases between them. This CDR3 spans 17 amino acids.

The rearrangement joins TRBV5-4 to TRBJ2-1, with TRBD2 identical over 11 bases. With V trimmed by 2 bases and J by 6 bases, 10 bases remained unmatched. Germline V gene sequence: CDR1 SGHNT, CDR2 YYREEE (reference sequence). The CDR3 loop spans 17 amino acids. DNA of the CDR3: TGTGCCAGCAGCTTCCTACAACTAGCGGGGGTTCCCAATGAGCAGTTCTTC. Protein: CASSFLQLAGVPNEQFF. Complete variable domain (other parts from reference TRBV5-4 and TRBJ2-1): ETGVTQSPTHLIKTRGQQVTLRCSSQSGHNTVSWYQQALGQGPQFIFQYYREEENGRGNFPPRFSGLQFPNYSSELNVNALELDDSALYLCASSFLQLAGVPNEQFFGPGTRLTVL.

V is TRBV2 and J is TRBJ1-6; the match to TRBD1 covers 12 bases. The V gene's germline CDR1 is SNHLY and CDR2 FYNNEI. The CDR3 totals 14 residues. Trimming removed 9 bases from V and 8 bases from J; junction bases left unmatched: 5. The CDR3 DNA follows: TGTGCCAGTGGGGACAGGGGGCGGTATTCACCCCTCCACTTT. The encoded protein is CASGDRGRYSPLHF.

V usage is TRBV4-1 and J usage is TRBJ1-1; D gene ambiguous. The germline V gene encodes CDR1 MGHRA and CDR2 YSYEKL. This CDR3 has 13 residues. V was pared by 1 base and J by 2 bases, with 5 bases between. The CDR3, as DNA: TGCGCCAGCAGCCAAGTTCGCAACACTGAAGCTTTCTTT. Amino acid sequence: CASSQVRNTEAFF.

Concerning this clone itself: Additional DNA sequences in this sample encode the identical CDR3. The CDR3 nucleotides read TGTGCCAGCAGCTTAGTGTCCTACGAGCAGTACTTC. Protein sequence: CASSLVSYEQYF. This sequence joins TRBV7-2 and TRBJ2-7; D gene ambiguous. The CDR3 length is 12 residues. CDR1 and CDR2 (germline): SGHTA, FQGNSA. The V end lost 1 base, the J end lost 1 base, and 2 bases lay between the germline ends.

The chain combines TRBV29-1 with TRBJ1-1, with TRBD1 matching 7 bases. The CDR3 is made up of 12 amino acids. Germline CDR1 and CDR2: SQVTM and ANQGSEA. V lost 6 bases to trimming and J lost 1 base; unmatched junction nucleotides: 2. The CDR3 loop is CSVNRGNTEAFF. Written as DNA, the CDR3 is TGCAGCGTGAACAGGGGGAACACTGAAGCTTTCTTT.

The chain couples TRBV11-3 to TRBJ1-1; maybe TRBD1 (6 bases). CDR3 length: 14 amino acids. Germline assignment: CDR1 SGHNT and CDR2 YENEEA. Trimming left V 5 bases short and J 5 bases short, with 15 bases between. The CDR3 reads CASSPNGQFTEAFF. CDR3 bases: TGTGCCAGCAGCCCAAACGGACAGTTTACTGAAGCTTTCTTT. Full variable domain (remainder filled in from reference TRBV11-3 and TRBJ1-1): EAGVVQSPRYKIIEKKQPVAFWCNPISGHNTLYWYLQNLGQGPELLIRYENEEAVDDSQLPKDRFSAERLKGVDSTLKIQPAELGDSAVYLCASSPNGQFTEAFFGQGTRLTVV.

CDR3: CASSLQGRWTEAFF. The CDR3 bases are TGTGCCAGCAGCTTACAGGGGAGGTGGACTGAAGCTTTCTTT. The V gene is TRBV5-4, the J gene TRBJ1-1; 7 bases match TRBD1. This CDR3 is 14 amino acids long. With V trimmed by 2 bases and J by 5 bases, 6 bases remained unmatched. Germline CDR1 and CDR2: SGHNT and YYREEE (reference sequence).

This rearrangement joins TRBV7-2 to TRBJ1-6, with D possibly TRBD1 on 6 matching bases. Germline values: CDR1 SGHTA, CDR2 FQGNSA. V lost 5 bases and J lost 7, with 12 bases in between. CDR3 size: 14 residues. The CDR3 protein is CASSHREGNSPLHF. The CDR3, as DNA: TGTGCCAGCAGCCACAGGGAAGGCAATTCACCCCTCCACTTT.

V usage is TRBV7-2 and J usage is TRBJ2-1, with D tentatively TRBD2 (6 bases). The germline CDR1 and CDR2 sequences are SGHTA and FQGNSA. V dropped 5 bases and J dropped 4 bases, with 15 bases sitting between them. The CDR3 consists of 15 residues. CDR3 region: CASSTPGLRYNEQFF. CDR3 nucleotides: TGTGCCAGCAGCACGCCGGGACTGCGGTACAATGAGCAGTTCTTC.

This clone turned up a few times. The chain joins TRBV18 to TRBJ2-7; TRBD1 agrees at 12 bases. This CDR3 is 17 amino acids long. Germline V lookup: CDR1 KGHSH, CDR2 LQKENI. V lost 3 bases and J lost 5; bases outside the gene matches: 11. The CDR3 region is CASSPAAGQGARDEQYF. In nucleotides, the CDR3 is TGTGCCAGCTCACCTGCCGCGGGACAGGGGGCGCGCGACGAGCAGTACTTC.

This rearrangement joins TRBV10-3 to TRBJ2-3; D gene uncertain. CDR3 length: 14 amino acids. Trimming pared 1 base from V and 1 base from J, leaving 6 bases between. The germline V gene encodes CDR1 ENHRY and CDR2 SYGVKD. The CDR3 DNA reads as TGTGCCATCAGTGAGTTCGGCGGCACAGATACGCAGTATTTT. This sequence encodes CAISEFGGTDTQYF.

CDR3: CASSLGRQETQYF. In DNA, the CDR3 is TGTGCCAGCAGCTTAGGAAGACAAGAGACCCAGTACTTC. The gene calls are TRBV7-9 and TRBJ2-5, with D unclear. V was clipped by 1 base and J by 2 bases, with 5 bases between them. The CDR3 runs 13 residues. CDR1 SEHNR and CDR2 FQNEAQ come from the germline V gene (reference sequence).

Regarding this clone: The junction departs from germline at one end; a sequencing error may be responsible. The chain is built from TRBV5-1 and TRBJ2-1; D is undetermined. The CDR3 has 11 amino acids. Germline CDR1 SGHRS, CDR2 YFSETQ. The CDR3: CASSSFNEQFF. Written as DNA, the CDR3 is TGCGCCAGCAGCTCCTTCAATGAGCAGTTCTTC.

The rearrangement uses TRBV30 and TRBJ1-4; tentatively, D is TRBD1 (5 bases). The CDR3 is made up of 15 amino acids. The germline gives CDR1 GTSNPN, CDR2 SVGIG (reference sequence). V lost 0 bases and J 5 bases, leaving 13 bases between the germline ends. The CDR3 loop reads CAWSVMGTGNEKLFF. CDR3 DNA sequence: TGTGCCTGGAGTGTAATGGGGACGGGAAATGAAAAACTGTTTTTT.

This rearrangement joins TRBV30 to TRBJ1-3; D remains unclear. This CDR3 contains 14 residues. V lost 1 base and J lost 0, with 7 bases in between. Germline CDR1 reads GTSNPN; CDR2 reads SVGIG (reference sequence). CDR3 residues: CAWSGAVSGNTIYF. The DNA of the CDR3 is TGTGCCTGGAGTGGGGCAGTCTCTGGAAACACCATATATTTT.

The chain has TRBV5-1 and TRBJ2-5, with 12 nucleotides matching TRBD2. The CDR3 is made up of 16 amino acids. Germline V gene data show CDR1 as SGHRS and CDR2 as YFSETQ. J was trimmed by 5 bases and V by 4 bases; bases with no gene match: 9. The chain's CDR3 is CASSGGLAGAEETQYF. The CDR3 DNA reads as TGCGCCAGCAGCGGGGGACTAGCGGGTGCAGAGGAGACCCAGTACTTC.

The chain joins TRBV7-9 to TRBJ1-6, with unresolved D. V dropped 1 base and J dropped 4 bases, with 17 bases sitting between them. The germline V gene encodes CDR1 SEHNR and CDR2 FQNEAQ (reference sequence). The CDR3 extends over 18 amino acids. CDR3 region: CASSLDPDLQLYNSPLHF. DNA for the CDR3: TGTGCCAGCAGCTTAGATCCCGACTTACAGCTATATAATTCACCCCTCCACTTT.

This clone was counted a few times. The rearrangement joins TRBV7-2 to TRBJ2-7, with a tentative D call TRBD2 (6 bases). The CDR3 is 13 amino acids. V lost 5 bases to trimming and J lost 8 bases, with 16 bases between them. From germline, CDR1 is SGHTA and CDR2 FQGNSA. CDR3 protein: CASSPGTQRQQYF. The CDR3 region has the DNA TGTGCCAGCAGCCCAGGGACTCAGCGGCAGCAGTACTTC.

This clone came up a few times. This CDR3 reads CAISESSLQQYF. CDR3 nucleotides: TGTGCCATCAGTGAGTCTTCCCTACAGCAGTACTTC. The chain combines TRBV10-3 with TRBJ2-7, with D unclear. Between the trimmed V and J ends, which lost 0 bases and 8 bases, there was a span of 8 bases. The CDR3 loop spans 12 amino acids. Germline-derived CDR1 and CDR2 are ENHRY and SYGVKD.

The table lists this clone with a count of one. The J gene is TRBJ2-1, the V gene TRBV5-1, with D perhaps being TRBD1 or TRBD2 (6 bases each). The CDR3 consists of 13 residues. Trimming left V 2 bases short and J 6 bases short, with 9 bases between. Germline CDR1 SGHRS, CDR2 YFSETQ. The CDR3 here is CASSFGGGNEQFF. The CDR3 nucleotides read TGCGCCAGCAGCTTTGGAGGGGGCAATGAGCAGTTCTTC.

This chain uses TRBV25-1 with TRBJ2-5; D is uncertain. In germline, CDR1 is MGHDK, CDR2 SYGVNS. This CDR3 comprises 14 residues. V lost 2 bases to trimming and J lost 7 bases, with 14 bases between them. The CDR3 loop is CASSEAGPQSTQYF. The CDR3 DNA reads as TGTGCCAGCAGTGAAGCCGGCCCTCAATCGACCCAGTACTTC. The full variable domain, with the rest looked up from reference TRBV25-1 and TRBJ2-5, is EADIYQTPRYLVIGTGKKITLECSQTMGHDKMYWYQQDPGMELHLIHYSYGVNSTEKGDLSSESTVSRIRTEHFPLTLESARPSHTSQYLCASSEAGPQSTQYFGPGTRLLVL.

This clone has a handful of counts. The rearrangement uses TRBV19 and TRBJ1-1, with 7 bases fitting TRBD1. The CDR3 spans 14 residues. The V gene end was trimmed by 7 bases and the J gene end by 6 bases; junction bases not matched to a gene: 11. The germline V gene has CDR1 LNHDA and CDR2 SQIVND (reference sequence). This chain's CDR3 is CASTPGWQGAEAFF. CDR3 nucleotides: TGTGCCAGTACCCCCGGTTGGCAGGGGGCTGAAGCTTTCTTT.

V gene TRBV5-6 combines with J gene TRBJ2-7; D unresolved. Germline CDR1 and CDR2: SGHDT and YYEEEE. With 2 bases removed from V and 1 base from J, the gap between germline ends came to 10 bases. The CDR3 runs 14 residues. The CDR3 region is CASSLIWDSYEQYF. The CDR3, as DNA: TGTGCCAGCAGCTTAATCTGGGATTCCTACGAGCAGTACTTC.

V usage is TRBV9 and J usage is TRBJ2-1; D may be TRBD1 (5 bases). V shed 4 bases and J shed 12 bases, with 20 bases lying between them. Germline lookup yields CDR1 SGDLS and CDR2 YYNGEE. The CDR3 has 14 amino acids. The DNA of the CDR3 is TGTGCCAGCAGCCCATTAGGGGCCCCCGCCGCGCAGTTCTTC. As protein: CASSPLGAPAAQFF.